The subject of this entry is one T cell receptor (beta chain). No antigen is known for it. The V end was cut by 4 bases, the J end by 1 base, with 16 bases between. The germline CDR1 and CDR2 sequences are SQVTM and ANQGSEA. This CDR3 has 15 residues. From the 5' RACE reads, TCRdb called clonotypes with MiXCR, one entry per CDR3 protein. The sample lists some 79,000 distinct CDR3 sequences, less than 15% occurring once. Healthy controls were blood bank volunteers in Maryland, USA. This entry belongs to a study of neurological immune-mediated disorders. General observations from the study: Private repertoires in all groups were suggested by the absence of shared CDR3 amino acid sequences among expanded clones across subjects.

The gene calls are TRBV29-1 and TRBJ1-1, with a tentative D call TRBD1 (6 bases). The sample taken for sequencing was PBMCs. This TCR derives from a woman aged 50 to 60 in good health. CDR3 bases: TGCAGCGTTGTATCACAGGGAATCGCGAACACTGAAGCTTTCTTT. This encodes CSVVSQGIANTEAFF.